Listed here are 22 T cell receptor beta chains from one sample, sequenced in a study of blood T cell repertoires in COVID-19 (dated by TCRdb to between 2020 and 2021). The library was produced with the immunoSEQ multiplex PCR assay. The clones in this table, taken by TCRdb from immuneACCESS, are in-frame only. Not every clone is retained; where verified, under half of the shortfall comes from an unresolved V gene, and the cause of the rest is unknown. A total of a few hundred thousand clones appear in this sample, about 86% of them only once. Roughly 6.2% of the sample is in the top ten clones. The sequenced material came from peripheral blood. Receptors were obtained from a man aged 55-75 years who had recovered from COVID-19.

This clone was seen a handful of times. CDR3: CASKQGASNQPQHF. The CDR3 region has the DNA TGTGCCAGCAAACAGGGGGCTAGCAATCAGCCCCAGCATTTT. V usage is TRBV6-5 and J usage is TRBJ1-5; 9 bases align to TRBD1. J lost 0 bases, V lost 7 bases, and 1 base had no gene match. The CDR3 loop spans 14 amino acids. In germline, CDR1 is MNHEY, CDR2 SVGAGI.

This clone was seen only a few times. The J gene is TRBJ1-4, the V gene TRBV2; D might be TRBD1 (5 bases). Germline assignment: CDR1 SNHLY and CDR2 FYNNEI. V was trimmed by 11 bases and J by 6 bases, leaving 16 bases between them. The length of the CDR3 is 13 residues. The CDR3 is CAGRTSEYEKLFF. CDR3 coding DNA: TGTGCCGGAAGGACAAGCGAATATGAAAAACTGTTTTTT.

CDR3 sequence: CASSPDYRGLREQYF. The CDR3 coding sequence is TGTGCCAGCAGCCCAGATTACAGGGGTTTAAGGGAGCAGTACTTC. V gene TRBV7-9 combines with J gene TRBJ2-7; 7 bases map to TRBD1. V shed 5 bases and J 7 bases; nucleotides not matched to a gene: 14. In germline, CDR1 is SEHNR, CDR2 FQNEAQ (reference sequence). This CDR3 has 15 residues. Drawing the rest from reference TRBV7-9 and TRBJ2-7, the complete variable domain is DTGVSQNPRHKITKRGQNVTFRCDPISEHNRLYWYRQTLGQGPEFLTYFQNEAQLEKSRLLSDRFSAERPKGSFSTLEIQRTEQGDSAMYLCASSPDYRGLREQYFGPGTRLTVT.

The chain is built from TRBV7-2 and TRBJ1-2; 9 nucleotides line up with TRBD1. V shed 5 bases, J shed 8 bases, and the junction held 6 bases outside the gene matches. Germline values: CDR1 SGHTA, CDR2 FQGNSA. The CDR3 is 13 amino acids. The CDR3 DNA follows: TGTGCCAGCAGCCCCGGACAGGGGTTGGGCTACACCTTC. It translates to CASSPGQGLGYTF.

About this clone: The same CDR3 can be traced to other DNA sequences in this sample. The V call is TRBV5-1, the J call TRBJ2-2, with TRBD2 matching over 8 bases. The CDR3 contains 15 residues. V lost 0 bases and J lost 4; bases outside the gene matches: 2. Germline CDR1 and CDR2: SGHRS and YFSETQ. CDR3 DNA sequence: TGCGCCAGCAGCTTGGGAGCGGGGGTCACCGGGGAGCTGTTTTTT. Translating gives CASSLGAGVTGELFF.

The genes are TRBV5-5 and TRBJ2-7, with 8 bases lining up with TRBD1. The CDR3 is 14 residues long. V was clipped by 6 bases and J by 5 bases; unmatched bases: 10. Germline lookup yields CDR1 SGHKS and CDR2 YYEKEE (reference sequence). This CDR3 reads CASTRTSGGNEQYF. CDR3 nucleotide sequence: TGTGCCAGCACCCGCACATCAGGGGGCAACGAGCAGTACTTC.

This rearrangement joins TRBV24-1 to TRBJ1-5, with TRBD1 identical over 7 bases. In germline, CDR1 is KGHDR, CDR2 SFDVKD. Losses at the gene ends were 6 bases for V and 2 bases for J; bases not matched to a gene: 6. CDR3 length: 15 amino acids. The CDR3 DNA reads TGTGCCACCAGTAAGACAGGGAGAGGCAATCAGCCCCAGCATTTT. This gives the protein CATSKTGRGNQPQHF.

This rearrangement joins TRBV4-2 to TRBJ2-3, with no clear D. The CDR3 runs 15 residues. With 4 bases removed from V and 0 bases from J, the gap between germline ends came to 11 bases. The germline gives CDR1 LGHNA, CDR2 YNFKEQ. CDR3 protein: CASSPLESSTDTQYF. The DNA of the CDR3 is TGTGCCAGCAGCCCCCTAGAAAGCAGCACAGATACGCAGTATTTT.

The chain links TRBV18 to TRBJ1-4; tentative D call: TRBD1 (6 bases). CDR1 is KGHSH and CDR2 is LQKENI in the germline V gene. The CDR3 length is 16 residues. V gave up 6 bases and J gave up 7 bases, with 21 bases separating them. DNA for the CDR3: TGTGCCAGCTCCCCTATGTCTTACGGACAGAGTGAAAAACTGTTTTTT. Translating it yields CASSPMSYGQSEKLFF.

The chain uses TRBV5-5 and TRBJ1-5; TRBD1 agrees at 7 bases. Losses at the gene ends were 4 bases for V and 4 bases for J; bases not matched to a gene: 8. The CDR3 contains 15 residues. Germline lookup yields CDR1 SGHKS and CDR2 YYEKEE (reference sequence). The DNA of the CDR3 is TGTGCCAGCAGCAGGACCGGGACAGATAATCAGCCCCAGCATTTT. It is translated as CASSRTGTDNQPQHF.

The chain has TRBV19 and TRBJ2-4; 10 nucleotides match TRBD1. CDR1 LNHDA and CDR2 SQIVND come from the germline V gene (reference sequence). This CDR3 has 16 amino acids. Trimming cost V 4 bases and J 2 bases; bases outside gene matches: 5. This CDR3 is CASSTRTGGSKNIQYF. In nucleotides, the CDR3 is TGTGCCAGTAGTACTCGGACAGGGGGGTCCAAAAACATTCAGTACTTC.

This rearrangement joins TRBV30 to TRBJ1-2; D is unclear. The germline gives CDR1 GTSNPN, CDR2 SVGIG (reference sequence). Trimming left V 3 bases short and J 6 bases short, with 14 bases between. CDR3 length equals 13 residues. CDR3 protein: CAWREEGLHGYTF. The DNA for the CDR3 is TGTGCCTGGAGGGAGGAAGGGCTCCATGGCTACACCTTC.

The chain links TRBV30 to TRBJ2-1; D is perhaps TRBD2 (6 bases). The CDR3 runs 16 residues. Trimming shortened V by 0 bases and J by 8 bases, and 20 bases separated the two germline ends. Germline loops: CDR1 GTSNPN, CDR2 SVGIG (reference sequence). The DNA for the CDR3 is TGTGCCTGGAGTGTTAGAGGGGTCGTCGGGAGCGATGAGCAGTTCTTC. Residues: CAWSVRGVVGSDEQFF.

This sequence joins TRBV28 and TRBJ1-1; perhaps TRBD1 as D (6 bases). The CDR3 covers 15 residues. V dropped 6 bases and J dropped 0 bases, with 14 bases sitting between them. Per the germline V gene, CDR1 is MDHEN and CDR2 is SYDVKM. The CDR3 loop is CASSPQGPMNTEAFF. The CDR3 bases are TGTGCCAGCAGCCCACAGGGTCCTATGAACACTGAAGCTTTCTTT.

The chain links TRBV5-1 to TRBJ2-3; TRBD2 matches 8 bases. The CDR3 covers 16 residues. The germline CDR1 and CDR2 sequences are SGHRS and YFSETQ. J gave up 4 bases and V 6 bases, and 13 bases lay outside the gene matches. The CDR3 DNA is TGCGCCAGCACCCGCCGGGGGGGAGGGCCCCCAGATACGCAGTATTTT. Translated: CASTRRGGGPPDTQYF.

This chain connects TRBV7-2 to TRBJ2-6, with D unclear. This CDR3 region has 15 residues. CDR1 SGHTA and CDR2 FQGNSA come from the germline V gene. Trimming took 1 base from V and 4 from J, leaving 8 bases between them. The CDR3 loop is CASSLGGYGANVLTF. In DNA, the CDR3 is TGTGCCAGCAGCTTAGGAGGCTACGGGGCCAACGTCCTGACTTTC.

This clone appeared a single time. Mismatch with germline at one junction end may stem from a read error. The rearrangement links TRBV5-6 to TRBJ2-7; 9 bases agree with TRBD2. Germline CDR1 reads SGHDT; CDR2 reads YYEEEE. This CDR3 has 13 amino acids. This CDR3 reads CARSLRGGYEQYF. The CDR3 DNA reads TGTGCCCGCAGCTTGCGGGGGGGGTACGAGCAGTACTTC.

The V gene is TRBV2, the J gene TRBJ1-6; tentatively, D is TRBD1 (5 bases). The germline V gene encodes CDR1 SNHLY and CDR2 FYNNEI. The CDR3 extends over 14 amino acids. V was trimmed by 8 bases and J by 1 base, leaving 9 bases between them. CDR3 DNA sequence: TGTGCCAGCGAGGAGGGGTCCTATAATTCACCCCTCCACTTT. Translated: CASEEGSYNSPLHF. The whole variable domain, filled in from reference TRBV2 and TRBJ1-6, reads EPEVTQTPSHQVTQMGQEVILRCVPISNHLYFYWYRQILGQKVEFLVSFYNNEISEKSEIFDDQFSVERPDGSNFTLKIRSTKLEDSAMYFCASEEGSYNSPLHFGNGTRLTVT.

This clone was seen more than once but under ten times. V is TRBV5-1 and J is TRBJ2-7, with 9 bases fitting TRBD2. CDR1 SGHRS and CDR2 YFSETQ come from the germline V gene. CDR3 length equals 15 residues. V shed 4 bases and J 1 base; nucleotides not matched to a gene: 6. CDR3: CASSPRTSASYEQYF. The CDR3 coding sequence is TGCGCCAGCAGCCCCAGGACTAGCGCGTCCTACGAGCAGTACTTC.

On this clone: Other DNA sequences of this sample code for an identical CDR3. The rearrangement links TRBV5-1 to TRBJ2-2; D remains unclear. The CDR3 runs 13 residues. Trimming shortened V by 4 bases and J by 5 bases, and 9 bases separated the two germline ends. The germline gives CDR1 SGHRS, CDR2 YFSETQ. The chain's CDR3 is CASSLDSTGELFF. CDR3 coding DNA: TGCGCCAGCAGCCTCGACTCGACCGGGGAGCTGTTTTTT.

V and J are TRBV2 and TRBJ1-4; a weak D match, TRBD1 (6 bases). This CDR3 is built from 14 residues. Trimming took off 7 bases at V and 7 bases at J, with 16 bases between the two ends. The germline CDR1 and CDR2 sequences are SNHLY and FYNNEI. This CDR3 is CASIPTGRVEKLFF. DNA of the CDR3: TGTGCCAGCATTCCCACAGGGAGAGTTGAAAAACTGTTTTTT.

The DNA for the CDR3 is TGTGCCAGCTCACACTCGTCCGGGACACTATTGAACACTGAAGCTTTCTTT. It yields the protein CASSHSSGTLLNTEAFF. The J gene is TRBJ1-1, the V gene TRBV18, with D maybe TRBD1 (6 bases). The germline V gene encodes CDR1 KGHSH and CDR2 LQKENI. This CDR3 is built from 17 residues. Deletions cut 4 bases from V and 0 bases from J, with 18 bases between.